A single T cell receptor (beta chain) is shown here with its context. Methods used by the authors: It was from reference gene primer amplification that nucleated cell counts were estimated. Repertoires were generated with immunoSEQ multiplex PCR, while TCRdb's copy carries only in-frame clones and drops some. V and J calls plus clone size are reproduced from that table; the DNA served to infer D and trimming. The data contain over 85,000 clones, about 90% of them singletons. The sample comes from a study of blood T cell repertoires in COVID-19. Whole-study context: Researchers got acute and convalescent COVID-19 samples from the United States, Italy and Spain.

Germline CDR1 reads SGHTA; CDR2 reads FQGNSA. The CDR3 contains 15 residues. V was cut by 0 bases and J by 8 bases, with 16 bases left in between. V gene TRBV7-2 combines with J gene TRBJ1-2; D gene uncertain. The TCR originated in a human donor in a cohort sampled during active COVID-19. Sequencing input: peripheral blood. CDR3 coding DNA: TGTGCCAGCAGCTTAGCGCGACGGGTCCAGTACGGCTACACCTTC. It codes for CASSLARRVQYGYTF.